These 17 T cell receptor beta chains share one sample of origin, sequenced in a study of T cells in Graves' hyperthyroidism and ophthalmopathy (dated by TCRdb to between 2019 and 2020). The protocol used for the library was multiplex PCR. The sequencer listed for this sample is Illumina HiSeq 2000. Amplification of TCR beta CDR3 regions was carried out from RNA transcripts. A first-round RT-PCR of the TCR CDR3 used the HTBI primer set with the Qiagen OneStep RT-PCR kit. TCRdb took the public reads, trimmed them with fastp at Q25, ran MiXCR for clone calling and kept in-frame beta chains. Rows are combined by CDR3 protein, so each entry shows the most common genes and DNA. This sample has some 760,000 distinct CDR3 sequences in its table, and 13% to 15% of those were observed once. Of the sample, about a tenth is held by the ten largest clones. Sequencing input: blood. The source is a woman younger than 35 with Graves' hyperthyroidism.

The rearrangement joins TRBV5-1 to TRBJ2-1, with TRBD2 identical over 8 bases. The CDR3 has 15 residues. The V segment lost 7 bases and the J segment 2 bases; nucleotides outside the gene matches: 8. Germline V lookup: CDR1 SGHRS, CDR2 YFSETQ. The CDR3 is CASGVSGSAYNEQFF. DNA of the CDR3: TGCGCCAGCGGGGTGAGCGGGAGCGCCTACAATGAGCAGTTCTTC.

This clonotype has more than one count but fewer than ten. CDR3 sequence reads: CASSYGGADLETQYF. CDR3 bases: TGTGCCAGCAGTTATGGGGGCGCGGATTTGGAGACCCAGTACTTC. The chain carries TRBV6-2 or TRBV6-3 and TRBJ2-5, with TRBD1 as a possible D gene (6 bases). V lost 3 bases, J lost 5 bases, and 16 bases lay in between. Germline lookup yields CDR1 MNHEY and CDR2 SVGEGT. The CDR3 runs 15 residues.

The chain links TRBV29-1 to TRBJ2-5; a possible D gene is TRBD2 (5 bases). This CDR3 is built from 13 residues. Looked up from germline, CDR1 is SQVTM and CDR2 is ANQGSEA. V lost 2 bases to trimming and J lost 5 bases, with 12 bases between them. CDR3 region: CSVEKRAKETQYF. CDR3 DNA sequence: TGCAGCGTTGAAAAGAGGGCGAAGGAGACCCAGTACTTC.

In this sample, this clonotype turned up a few times. This chain links TRBV7-8 with TRBJ1-2, with D unresolved. CDR3 length: 14 residues. V lost 1 base and J 2 bases, leaving 8 bases between the germline ends. Germline V lookup: CDR1 SGHVS, CDR2 FQNEAQ. The DNA of the CDR3 is TGTGCCAGCAGCTTAGTCTCGGGAAACTATGGCTACACCTTC. This gives the protein CASSLVSGNYGYTF. The full variable domain, with the rest looked up from reference TRBV7-8 and TRBJ1-2, is GAGVSQSPRYKVAKRGQDVALRCDPISGHVSLFWYQQALGQGPEFLTYFQNEAQLDKSGLPSDRFFAERPEGSVSTLKIQRTQQEDSAVYLCASSLVSGNYGYTFGSGTRLTVV.

J is TRBJ2-6 and V is TRBV5-5, with 7 nucleotides matching TRBD1. This CDR3 has 17 amino acids. In germline, CDR1 is SGHKS, CDR2 YYEKEE (reference sequence). V was pared by 4 bases and J by 0 bases, with 7 bases of the junction left unmatched. CDR3 in DNA: TGTGCCAGCAGCAGGGACAGTTTTCGCTCTGGGGCCAACGTCCTGACTTTC. Translating gives CASSRDSFRSGANVLTF.

CDR3 nucleotides: TGTGCCAGCTCAGCATACAGGGACTACGAGCAGTACTTC. This sequence encodes CASSAYRDYEQYF. This chain uses TRBV18 with TRBJ2-7; D possibly corresponds to TRBD1 (6 bases). The V gene lost 5 bases and the J gene lost 3 bases, with 11 bases spanning the gap. This CDR3 has 13 amino acids. Looked up from germline, CDR1 is KGHSH and CDR2 is LQKENI.

This clonotype was seen ten or more times. The J gene is TRBJ2-1, the V gene TRBV6-1; the match to TRBD2 covers 11 bases. The CDR3 runs to 14 residues. Germline V CDR1 and CDR2: MNHNS, SASEGT. The V and J ends lost 6 bases and 5 bases, in that order; junction bases with no gene match: 3. The CDR3 bases are TGTGCCAGCAGGTTAGCGGGAGGGCACAATGAGCAGTTCTTC. Its protein product is CASRLAGGHNEQFF.

Ten or more counts support this clonotype. The chain uses TRBV4-3 and TRBJ1-2, with no clear D. CDR1 and CDR2 (germline): LGHNA, YSLEER. V lost 0 bases to trimming and J lost 2 bases, with 10 bases between them. This CDR3 has 15 residues. The chain's CDR3 is CASSQDVRGNYGYTF. The CDR3, as DNA: TGCGCCAGCAGCCAAGACGTGCGGGGAAACTATGGCTACACCTTC.

Comments on this clonotype: The junction does not match germline at one end; this may be a read error. The rearrangement links TRBV18 to TRBJ2-1; D is unclear. The CDR3 extends over 11 amino acids. The germline V gene encodes CDR1 KGHSH and CDR2 LQKENI. The CDR3 DNA is TGTGCCAGCCCACCGGACAATGAGCAGTTCTTC. The encoded protein is CASPPDNEQFF.

This clonotype was counted ten times or more. The chain employs TRBV13 and TRBJ1-6; possible D gene TRBD1, 6 bases. Germline V gives CDR1 PRHDT, CDR2 FYEKMQ (reference sequence). The CDR3 extends over 13 amino acids. Trimming removed 4 bases from V and 9 bases from J, with 10 bases in between. CDR3 in amino acids: CASSSRGPSPLHF. The CDR3 DNA reads as TGTGCCAGCAGCTCCAGGGGACCTTCACCCCTCCACTTT.

This clonotype has a count of ten or more. The genes are TRBV20-1 and TRBJ2-7; 13 bases map to TRBD2. V shed 4 bases and J 4 bases; nucleotides not matched to a gene: 7. Germline CDR1 reads DFQATT; CDR2 reads SNEGSKA (reference sequence). The CDR3 sequence is 15 residues long. The CDR3 sequence is CSAKQGLAGRYEQYF. DNA for the CDR3: TGCAGTGCTAAGCAGGGACTAGCGGGACGGTACGAGCAGTACTTC.

This clonotype was seen a handful of times. This sequence joins TRBV14 and TRBJ1-4; TRBD1 is a possible D gene (6 bases). In germline, CDR1 is SGHDN, CDR2 FVKESK. The CDR3 is made up of 16 amino acids. V shed 0 bases and J shed 5 bases, with 13 bases lying between them. The CDR3: CASSQDYREGNEKLFF. CDR3 bases: TGTGCCAGCAGCCAAGACTACAGGGAGGGGAATGAAAAACTGTTTTTT.

This chain joins TRBV29-1 and TRBJ2-7; 9 bases agree with TRBD2. Germline V gives CDR1 SQVTM, CDR2 ANQGSEA. Trimming removed 2 bases from V and 2 bases from J; junction bases left unmatched: 7. The CDR3 loop spans 15 amino acids. CDR3 sequence (DNA): TGCAGCGTTGAAATAGCGGGAGATGTGGCCTACGAGCAGTACTTC. It yields the protein CSVEIAGDVAYEQYF.

This clonotype has only a few counts. The V call is TRBV29-1, the J call TRBJ2-7, with 11 bases fitting TRBD2. In germline, CDR1 is SQVTM, CDR2 ANQGSEA. V shed 6 bases and J 1 base; nucleotides not matched to a gene: 8. This CDR3 is built from 15 residues. CDR3 nucleotide sequence: TGCAGCGTGGGGACTAGCGGATGGTTTTCCTACGAGCAGTACTTC. It encodes CSVGTSGWFSYEQYF.

This clonotype was observed a handful of times. The genes are TRBV28 and TRBJ2-7; D gene unclear. CDR1 and CDR2 (germline): MDHEN, SYDVKM. With 2 bases removed from V and 0 bases from J, the gap between germline ends came to 20 bases. The CDR3 sequence is 18 residues long. The CDR3: CASSLRTAASPFSYEQYF. CDR3 coding DNA: TGTGCCAGCAGTTTACGCACGGCAGCCAGCCCTTTCTCCTACGAGCAGTACTTC.

This clonotype was found many times. This chain connects TRBV4-1 to TRBJ2-3, with 11 bases identical to TRBD2. Germline lookup yields CDR1 MGHRA and CDR2 YSYEKL. Germline trimming cut 6 bases from V and 0 bases from J; bases unmatched to any gene: 5. The CDR3 totals 16 residues. CDR3 sequence reads: CASRGGTSGSTDTQYF. CDR3 nucleotide sequence: TGCGCCAGCAGAGGCGGGACTAGCGGAAGCACAGATACGCAGTATTTT.

The chain has TRBV29-1 and TRBJ2-7; TRBD2 aligns across 7 bases. The CDR3 runs 13 residues. The germline V gene encodes CDR1 SQVTM and CDR2 ANQGSEA. V shed 7 bases and J 3 bases; nucleotides not matched to a gene: 9. The DNA of the CDR3 is TGCAGCGCCCGACTAGCACAATACTACGAGCAGTACTTC. Its translation: CSARLAQYYEQYF.